This TCR beta chain was identified in a study of blood T cell repertoires in COVID-19. The sample holds one count of this clone. CDR3 length equals 16 residues. Losses at the gene ends were 10 bases for V and 8 bases for J; bases not matched to a gene: 19. Germline-derived CDR1 and CDR2 are ENHRY and SYGVKD. Clones were read by immunoSEQ multiplex PCR, and TCRdb kept only the in-frame ones, dropping some. The sample yields 300,000 to 400,000 clones, over 80% seen once. This chain links TRBV10-3 with TRBJ1-5; 8 positions agree with TRBD1. The sequence came from a man aged 30 to 45 who had recovered from COVID-19. Specimen: PBMCs or T cells enriched from blood (not recorded which). The CDR3 DNA reads TGTGCCACCCAGAAGGACAGGGACAGGCTCCATGAGCCCCAGCATTTT. Amino acid sequence: CATQKDRDRLHEPQHF.